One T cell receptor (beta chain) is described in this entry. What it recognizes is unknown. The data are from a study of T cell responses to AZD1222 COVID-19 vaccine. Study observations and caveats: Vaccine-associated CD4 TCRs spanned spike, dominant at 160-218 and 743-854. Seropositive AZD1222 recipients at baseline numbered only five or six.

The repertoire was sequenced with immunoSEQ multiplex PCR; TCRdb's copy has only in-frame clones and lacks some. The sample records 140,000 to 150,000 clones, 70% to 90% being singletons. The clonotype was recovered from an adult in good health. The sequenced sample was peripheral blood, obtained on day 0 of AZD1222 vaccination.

In DNA, the CDR3 is TGTGCCAGCAGGCGCCAAGCTACTAACTATGGCTACACCTTC. Protein: CASRRQATNYGYTF. This chain connects TRBV28 to TRBJ1-2; D not resolved. Trimming removed 6 bases at V and 0 bases at J, with 11 bases between. The CDR3 length is 14 residues. Germline V gives CDR1 MDHEN, CDR2 SYDVKM.